The sequence of this TCR beta chain was determined in a study of blood T cell repertoires in COVID-19. Study context: Sites across the United States, Italy and Spain contributed samples from acute and convalescent COVID-19. Sources were T cells, B-cell-depleted T cells, or PBMCs; the material itself was cDNA or gDNA.

The CDR3 consists of 15 residues. Germline CDR1 SGHRS, CDR2 YFSETQ. V lost 4 bases, J lost 2 bases, and 3 bases stayed unmatched. Per the original methods: Using reference gene primer amplification, nucleated cell counts were estimated. The method was immunoSEQ multiplex PCR; TCRdb's version includes in-frame clones alone and lacks a portion of them. The V and J calls and clone size were taken over from that table, and D and trimming were inferred from the DNA. The repertoire holds about 140,000 clones, with roughly four fifths as singletons. The clonotype comes from a human donor in a cohort sampled during active COVID-19. Specimen: peripheral blood. This sequence joins TRBV5-1 and TRBJ1-3, with 10 bases lining up with TRBD1. CDR3 protein: CASSTDRGAGNTIYF. CDR3 bases: TGCGCCAGCAGCACGGACAGGGGGGCTGGAAACACCATATATTTT.